The clone carrying this TCR beta chain was detected many times. The antigen is not known. This entry is derived from a study of CD8 T cells in ankylosing spondylitis. Study-wide points: Disease-linked clones displayed a CD8+ phenotype and appeared relatively rarely in peripheral blood. The clones that were linked to disease were reported to be significantly enriched in matched synovial fluid samples from ankylosing spondylitis patients.

The ends were cut back, 0 bases at V and 0 bases at J, with 9 bases in the middle. The CDR3 has 16 residues. From germline, CDR1 is ENHRY and CDR2 SYGVKD. With molecular barcodes, quantitative 5'-RACE was used to make the TCR beta libraries. TCRdb passed the 5' RACE reads through MiXCR, listing each CDR3 protein once. Among 200,000 or so distinct CDR3 sequences, roughly 13% were seen once, and the ten largest hold about 10%. This sequence was found in a female donor with ankylosing spondylitis or in good health (not recorded which). The chain is built from TRBV10-3 and TRBJ2-1, with D maybe TRBD2 (5 bases). Sequenced sample: blood, either unsorted or a sorted T cell fraction (not recorded which). The CDR3 region has the DNA TGTGCCATCAGTGAGTCGGGAGCCGGCTCCTACAATGAGCAGTTCTTC. This sequence encodes CAISESGAGSYNEQFF.